The source of this TCR beta chain is a study of control samples from healthy donors and cancer patients. Measured with immunoSEQ multiplex PCR; TCRdb has only the in-frame clones, and not every one. The profile shows about 75,000 clones, around four fifths of them singletons. With respect to this clone: Compared with germline, one end of the junction differs, possibly owing to a read error.

This clonotype was obtained from a man aged 50 to 59 in good health. The sequenced material came from blood.

The CDR3 sequence: CASSDGQGANTGELFF. In DNA form, the CDR3 reads TGTGCCAGCAGTGACGGACAGGGGGCGAATACCGGGGAGCTGTTTTTT. V usage is TRBV6-2 or TRBV6-3 and J usage is TRBJ2-2, with 11 positions matching TRBD1. The germline CDR1 and CDR2 sequences are MNHEY and SVGEGT. The CDR3 is made up of 16 amino acids.